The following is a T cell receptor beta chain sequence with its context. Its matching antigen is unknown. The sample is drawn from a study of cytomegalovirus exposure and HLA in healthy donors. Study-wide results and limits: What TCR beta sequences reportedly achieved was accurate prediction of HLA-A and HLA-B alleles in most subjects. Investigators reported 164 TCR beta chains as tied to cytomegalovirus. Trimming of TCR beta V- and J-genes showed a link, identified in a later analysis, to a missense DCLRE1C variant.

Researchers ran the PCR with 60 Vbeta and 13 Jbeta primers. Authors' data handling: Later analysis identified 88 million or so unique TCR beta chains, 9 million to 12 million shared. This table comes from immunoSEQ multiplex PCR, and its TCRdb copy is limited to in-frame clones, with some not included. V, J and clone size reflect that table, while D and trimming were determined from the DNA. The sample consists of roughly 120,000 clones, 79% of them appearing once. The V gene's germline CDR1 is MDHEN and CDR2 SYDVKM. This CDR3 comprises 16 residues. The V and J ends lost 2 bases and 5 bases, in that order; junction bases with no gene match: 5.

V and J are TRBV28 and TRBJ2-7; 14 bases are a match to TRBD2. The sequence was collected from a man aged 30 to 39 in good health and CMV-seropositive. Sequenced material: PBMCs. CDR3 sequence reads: CASSLLGTSGSHEQYF. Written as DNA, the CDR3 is TGTGCCAGCAGTTTACTGGGGACTAGCGGGAGTCACGAGCAGTACTTC.